These T cell receptor beta chains were read from a single sample in a study of shared clonotypes between healthy human individuals. The method was immunoSEQ multiplex PCR; TCRdb's version includes in-frame clones alone and lacks a portion of them. Of approximately 1.9 million clones in the sample, roughly 93% were seen once. Material for sequencing was naive CD8+ T cells from PBMCs. The receptors come from a man between 18 and 29 years old in good health. Some clones in this sample may be carry-over from other donors' samples. Both conserved end residues are part of each CDR3. A D gene is named only where the DNA matches it firmly. Rows may omit the clone size; those that give it use once, few, many or a size class.

13	once	TRBV9	TRBJ2-1	TRBD1	TGTGCCAGCAGCGTACGACAGGGCTATGAGCAGTTCTTC	CASSVRQGYEQFF
17	-	TRBV18	TRBJ2-3	TRBD2	TGTGCCAGCTCACCACCGCGTCTAGCGGGAGTTGGAGATACGCAGTATTTT	CASSPPRLAGVGDTQYF
14	-	TRBV19	TRBJ2-1	-	TGTGCCAGTAGTATAGTTGCTTCCTACAATGAGCAGTTCTTC	CASSIVASYNEQFF
14	-	TRBV9	TRBJ2-7	TRBD2	TGTGCCAGCAGCGGTACTAGCGGGAACTCGAAGCAGTACTTC	CASSGTSGNSKQYF
13	few	TRBV19	TRBJ2-7	TRBD2	TGTGCCAGTAGTATTACTAGCGGGAACGAGCAGTACTTC	CASSITSGNEQYF
16	-	TRBV19	TRBJ2-7	TRBD1	TGTGCCAGTAGTCCGTTTTTGGGACAGGGGGCCTACGAGCAGTACTTC	CASSPFLGQGAYEQYF
13	-	TRBV7-9	TRBJ2-1	-	TGTGCCAGCAGCCTCCCGGTAGGGAATGAGCAGTTCTTC	CASSLPVGNEQFF
12	-	TRBV19	TRBJ2-7	-	TGTGCCAGTAGCCCCCGTCGGTACGAGCAGTACTTC	CASSPRRYEQYF
13	-	TRBV7-8	TRBJ1-2	-	TGTGCCAGCAGCTTAGTCGACGGGGCGGGCTACACCTTC	CASSLVDGAGYTF
15	-	TRBV7-3	TRBJ1-2	TRBD1	TGTGCCAGCAGCTTAAAGACAGGGGGCTCTGATGGCTACACCTTC	CASSLKTGGSDGYTF
17	-	TRBV9	TRBJ2-5	TRBD1	TGTGCCAGCAGCGTAGTACCCACAGGGGGCTATGGAGAGACCCAGTACTTC	CASSVVPTGGYGETQYF
13	-	TRBV19	TRBJ1-1	-	TGTGCCACGCTAGGGGCGTCGGACACTGAAGCTTTCTTT	CATLGASDTEAFF
16	-	TRBV7-9	TRBJ1-1	TRBD1	TGTGCCAGCAGCCGTCCCGGGACAGGGGCTAACACTGAAGCTTTCTTT	CASSRPGTGANTEAFF
14	-	TRBV19	TRBJ2-7	TRBD1	TGTGCCAGTAGTATCCGGGACAGGTACTACGAGCAGTACTTC	CASSIRDRYYEQYF
14	-	TRBV5-1	TRBJ2-7	-	TGCGCCAGCAGCTTGGCCCTGGCGAGGTCCGAGCAGTACTTC	CASSLALARSEQYF
11	-	TRBV5-1	TRBJ1-1	-	TGCGCCAGCAGCTACGCGGCTGAAGCTTTCTTT	CASSYAAEAFF
15	-	TRBV9	TRBJ2-3	TRBD2	TGTGCCAGCAGAGCAGCGGGAGGGCCCTCAGATACGCAGTATTTT	CASRAAGGPSDTQYF
16	once	TRBV29-1	TRBJ2-1	TRBD2	TGCAGCGTTGTAGGCCTAGCGGGAGGGTCCTACAATGAGCAGTTCTTC	CSVVGLAGGSYNEQFF
14	-	TRBV4-1	TRBJ2-7	-	TGCGCCAGCAGCCAAGTTATTAGCGGCTACGAGCAGTACTTC	CASSQVISGYEQYF
11	-	TRBV6-5	TRBJ1-1	TRBD1	TGTGCCAGCAATACAGGGGCTGAAGCTTTCTTT	CASNTGAEAFF
14	-	TRBV29-1	TRBJ1-6	TRBD1	TGCAGCGGGGACCCTGGGACAGCCAATTCACCCCTCCACTTT	CSGDPGTANSPLHF
15	-	TRBV6-5	TRBJ2-6	-	TGTGCCAGCACCCCAAGGGGTACTGGGGCCAACGTCCTGACTTTC	CASTPRGTGANVLTF
15	-	TRBV9	TRBJ2-7	TRBD2	TGTGCCAGCAGCGTAGGACTAGCGGATAACTACGAGCAGTACTTC	CASSVGLADNYEQYF
14	-	TRBV29-1	TRBJ1-2	TRBD1	TGCAGCGTTGTTATGGGACAGAGAAACTATGGCTACACCTTC	CSVVMGQRNYGYTF
14	-	TRBV19	TRBJ2-7	-	TGTGCCAGTAGTCCCGGGACGGGGACCTACGAGCAGTACTTC	CASSPGTGTYEQYF
15	-	TRBV27	TRBJ1-4	-	TGTGCCAGCAGTGAATCGGCGTTGGTGGGTGAAAAACTGTTTTTT	CASSESALVGEKLFF
16	once	TRBV7-9	TRBJ2-1	TRBD2	TGTGCCAGCAGCGAAGGACTAGCGGCCTTAAGCAATGAGCAGTTCTTC	CASSEGLAALSNEQFF
15	-	TRBV6-1	TRBJ2-1	-	TGTGCCAGCAGTGGAGGGACGTTGGCCAACAATGAGCAGTTCTTC	CASSGGTLANNEQFF
16	-	TRBV7-9	TRBJ1-5	TRBD1	TGTGCCAGCAGCGAGGGGGCGGGATATAGCAATCAGCCCCAGCATTTT	CASSEGAGYSNQPQHF
16	-	TRBV7-8	TRBJ2-2	TRBD1	TGTGCCAGCAGCCAAAAGGACAGGGGGTACACCGGGGAGCTGTTTTTT	CASSQKDRGYTGELFF
13	-	TRBV6-1	TRBJ1-1	-	TGTGCCAGCATTCGCGCCTCGGGTTATGAAGCTTTCTTT	CASIRASGYEAFF
14	-	TRBV15	TRBJ2-2	TRBD1	TGTGCCGCCCGGGACAGGGTGGTCACCGGGGAGCTGTTTTTT	CAARDRVVTGELFF
16	-	TRBV10-3	TRBJ2-1	TRBD2	TGTGCCATCAGCGCCGGGACTAGCGGGAGGGCAGAAGAGCAGTTCTTC	CAISAGTSGRAEEQFF
16	-	TRBV4-1	TRBJ2-3	TRBD2	TGCGCCAGCAGCCAAGTCCTAGCGGGGATCACAGATACGCAGTATTTT	CASSQVLAGITDTQYF
15	-	TRBV7-9	TRBJ2-2	TRBD1	TGTGCCAGCTCCCGGGGGACAGGGTCTCCCGGGGAGCTGTTTTTT	CASSRGTGSPGELFF
16	-	TRBV28	TRBJ2-2	-	TGTGCCAGCCTGGCAATGGACACCGACAACACCGGGGAGCTGTTTTTT	CASLAMDTDNTGELFF
13	-	TRBV27	TRBJ1-1	-	TGTGCCAGCAGTCCCAGAGGGCACACTGAAGCTTTCTTT	CASSPRGHTEAFF
11	-	TRBV28	TRBJ1-1	-	TGTGCCAGCAGTGAGACCCCTGAAGCTTTCTTT	CASSETPEAFF
15	-	TRBV7-9	TRBJ2-7	TRBD1	TGTGCCACCTTGCCGGTGGAGCAGGGGGCTCACGAGCAGTACTTC	CATLPVEQGAHEQYF
14	-	TRBV5-4	TRBJ2-3	TRBD2	TGTGCCAGCAGCGTTAGCGGGAGTGCAGATACGCAGTATTTT	CASSVSGSADTQYF
13	-	TRBV2	TRBJ1-5	-	TGTGCCAGCAGTGACAGTGGCGGTCAGCCCCAGCATTTT	CASSDSGGQPQHF
15	-	TRBV15	TRBJ1-5	TRBD1	TGTGCCACCAGCGGCGGACAGGTCCAGGGTCAGCCCCAGCATTTT	CATSGGQVQGQPQHF